This entry describes one TCR beta chain. A read error may produce the germline difference seen at one junction end. Germline CDR1 and CDR2: DFQATT and SNEGSKA (reference sequence). The CDR3 extends over 16 amino acids. These data originate in a study of immune heterogeneity within non-small cell lung tumors. The TCR beta CDR3 region was amplified by multiplex PCR employing 32 V and 13 J primers. TCRdb itself ran the multiplex PCR reads through MiXCR, one entry per CDR3 protein. Of about 22,000 distinct CDR3 sequences listed, roughly 30% are singletons. Each sample used approximately 0.55 ug of genomic DNA from bulk tumor tissue. During surgery, each primary tumor gave multiple biopsies spaced as far apart as possible. It was patients with untreated, newly diagnosed non-small cell lung cancer who underwent curative surgery.

This chain uses TRBV20-1 with TRBJ2-2; D is possibly TRBD2 (6 bases). The material sequenced was lung tumor tissue. The clonotype comes from a man in his forties or fifties with non-small cell lung cancer. CDR3: CGAREILGRSTGELFF. The CDR3 DNA reads TGCGGTGCTAGAGAAATTCTCGGGAGAAGCACCGGGGAGCTGTTTTTT.